Listed below are T cell receptor beta chains from one sample, sequenced in a study of shared clonotypes between healthy human individuals. The method was immunoSEQ multiplex PCR; TCRdb's version includes in-frame clones alone and lacks a portion of them. The sample records under 2.5 million clones, around 93% being singletons. Material: naive CD4+ T cells from PBMCs. The receptors were gathered from a man between 18 and 29 years old in good health. Some clones in this sample may be carry-over from other donors' samples. The CDR3 runs from the conserved cysteine through the conserved F or W. The D gene is left open where the match is weak. Clone sizes are given selectively: once, few, many, or a class where the clone is expanded.

clone_size | j_call | v_call | d_call | cdr3_nt | cdr3_aa
. | TRBJ2-7 | TRBV11-2 | . | TGTGCCAGCACACGGACAGCTAACTACGAGCAGTACTTC | CASTRTANYEQYF
once | TRBJ2-7 | TRBV2 | TRBD2 | TGTGCCAGAGGACTAGCGGGAGCCGAGCAGTACTTC | CARGLAGAEQYF
. | TRBJ2-4 | TRBV28 | . | TGTGCCAGCAGTATAGCCGGGACGCAGAACATTCAGTACTTC | CASSIAGTQNIQYF
. | TRBJ2-7 | TRBV20-1 | . | TGCAGCGCAGGGCACTCCTACGAGCAGTACTTC | CSAGHSYEQYF
. | TRBJ2-5 | TRBV7-2 | . | TGTGCCAGCAGCTTAGGACTTCCTGGGGCCCAGTACTTC | CASSLGLPGAQYF
. | TRBJ1-1 | TRBV2 | . | TGTGCCAGCAGGAATCAGGGGAACACTGAAGCTTTCTTT | CASRNQGNTEAFF
. | TRBJ1-6 | TRBV10-2 | . | TGCGCCAGCAGTGAGCAGCTTTCACCCCTCCACTTT | CASSEQLSPLHF
. | TRBJ2-2 | TRBV5-8 | TRBD1 | TGTGCCAGCACCAAACCGGGACAGGGGGCCGGGGAGCTGTTTTTT | CASTKPGQGAGELFF
. | TRBJ2-3 | TRBV11-3 | . | TGTGCCAGCAGCCGGGACAACACAGATACGCAGTATTTT | CASSRDNTDTQYF
. | TRBJ2-3 | TRBV6-4 | TRBD1 | TGTGCCAGCAGCGTCGGGACAGGCCCCACAGATACGCAGTATTTT | CASSVGTGPTDTQYF
. | TRBJ1-3 | TRBV10-3 | . | TGTGCCATCAGTGAGTCGGTGTCCTCTGGAAACACCATATATTTT | CAISESVSSGNTIYF
. | TRBJ1-3 | TRBV25-1 | . | TGTGCCAGCAGTGAATCACCAGGGCGAAACACCATATATTTT | CASSESPGRNTIYF
. | TRBJ1-5 | TRBV19 | . | TGTGCCAGTAGTAGAAACAGGGATAGCAATCAGCCCCAGCATTTT | CASSRNRDSNQPQHF
. | TRBJ2-3 | TRBV9 | . | TGTGCCAGCAGCGTAGATGGGAGAGAGGGCACAGATACGCAGTATTTT | CASSVDGREGTDTQYF
once | TRBJ2-5 | TRBV4-1 | . | TGCGCCAGCAGCGGTCGTTTGGGCCGGGAGGAGACCCAGTACTTC | CASSGRLGREETQYF
. | TRBJ1-2 | TRBV4-3 | TRBD1 | TGCGCCAGCAGCCAAGGGGGCGCGAGGGGGCTATTTGTTGGCTACACCTTC | CASSQGGARGLFVGYTF
. | TRBJ2-1 | TRBV7-2 | TRBD2 | TGTGCCAGCAGCTTAGTGGGGACTAGCGGGGGGACACAGTTCTTC | CASSLVGTSGGTQFF
. | TRBJ2-3 | TRBV19 | TRBD2 | TGTGCCAGTAGTGGGAGACTAGCGGGAGTGCCAGATACGCAGTATTTT | CASSGRLAGVPDTQYF
once | TRBJ2-3 | TRBV2 | TRBD2 | TGTGCCAGCATCAGCGGGATCGGCACAGATACGCAGTATTTT | CASISGIGTDTQYF
few | TRBJ2-3 | TRBV2 | . | TGTGCCAGCATTCCGGCGACAGATACGCAGTATTTT | CASIPATDTQYF
once | TRBJ2-7 | TRBV6-1 | TRBD1 | TGTTCCGAGGCAGCTGGGGACAGATTATCCTACGAGCAGTACTTC | CSEAAGDRLSYEQYF
. | TRBJ2-5 | TRBV28 | TRBD1 | TGTGCCAGCAGTTTACGGGACAGGGGTCAGACCCAGTACTTC | CASSLRDRGQTQYF